The 22 T cell receptor beta chains reported below all come from one sample, sequenced in a study of blood T cell repertoires in COVID-19. Profiled with immunoSEQ multiplex PCR; TCRdb holds only in-frame clones, not every one. This sample has roughly 320,000 clones, with about nine tenths found just once. The sequencing input was peripheral blood. These receptor sequences come from a woman aged 25 to 39 with COVID-19, enrolled during active disease.

V is TRBV29-1 and J is TRBJ1-2; no firm D call. Germline CDR1 reads SQVTM; CDR2 reads ANQGSEA. V shed 0 bases and J shed 9 bases, with 8 bases lying between them. The CDR3 length is 11 residues. The CDR3 here is CSVEDRRSYTF. The CDR3, as DNA: TGCAGCGTTGAAGATCGTCGTAGCTACACCTTC.

About this clone: A read error may produce the germline difference seen at one junction end. The chain carries TRBV2 and TRBJ2-2; D is ambiguous. The CDR3 has 15 residues. Germline V gene lookup returns CDR1 SNHLY and CDR2 FYNNEI. In nucleotides, the CDR3 is TGTGCCAGCAATGAAGACATCGCGAACACCGGGGAGCTGTTTTTT. This sequence encodes CASNEDIANTGELFF.

The gene calls are TRBV28 and TRBJ1-2; no firm D call. The CDR3 runs to 12 residues. From germline, CDR1 is MDHEN and CDR2 SYDVKM. V was trimmed by 5 bases and J by 2 bases, leaving 6 bases between them. The CDR3 nucleotides are TGTGCCAGCAGTGCAGGAAACTATGGCTACACCTTC. This encodes CASSAGNYGYTF.

The chain recombines TRBV11-3 with TRBJ2-1; TRBD1 matches 8 bases. Germline trimming cut 4 bases from V and 6 bases from J; bases unmatched to any gene: 11. The CDR3 sequence is 16 residues long. Germline CDR1 reads SGHNT; CDR2 reads YENEEA. The CDR3 nucleotides are TGTGCCAGCAGCTCCGCGGGGACAGGATTCGTCAATGAGCAGTTCTTC. Translated: CASSSAGTGFVNEQFF.

This clone was seen once. V gene TRBV3-1 (or the pseudogene TRBV3-2) combines with J gene TRBJ2-5; 10 nucleotides agree with TRBD2. The CDR3 runs 17 residues. V shed 4 bases, J shed 2 bases, and the junction held 10 bases outside the gene matches. Germline V gives CDR1 LGHDT, CDR2 YNNKEL (reference sequence). The CDR3 DNA reads TGTGCCAGCAGCCCGGGGCATAGCGGGGGGCCACAAGAGACCCAGTACTTC. Translating it yields CASSPGHSGGPQETQYF.

This clone was seen a few times. The V gene is TRBV5-1, the J gene TRBJ2-3; 10 bases map to TRBD1. The CDR3 contains 16 residues. Germline loops: CDR1 SGHRS, CDR2 YFSETQ. The J segment lost 2 bases and the V segment lost 4 bases, leaving 7 bases of the junction unmatched. The CDR3 protein is CASSTGQGLTTDTQYF. Written as DNA, the CDR3 is TGCGCCAGCAGCACGGGACAGGGGCTCACCACAGATACGCAGTATTTT.

This chain links TRBV4-3 with TRBJ1-2; 9 bases match TRBD1. Trimming cost V 0 bases and J 4 bases; bases outside gene matches: 6. CDR1 and CDR2 from the germline V gene are LGHNA and YSLEER. The CDR3 length is 16 residues. Here the CDR3 reads CASSQDEGQGPYGYTF. CDR3 DNA sequence: TGCGCCAGCAGCCAAGATGAGGGACAGGGTCCCTATGGCTACACCTTC.

This chain uses TRBV5-1 with TRBJ2-2; D gene uncertain. Per germline, CDR1 SGHRS and CDR2 YFSETQ. The CDR3 runs 13 residues. V lost 0 bases to trimming and J lost 5 bases, with 5 bases between them. The CDR3 DNA sequence: TGCGCCAGCAGCTTGGCTCTAACCGGGGAGCTGTTTTTT. This codes for CASSLALTGELFF.

The chain couples TRBV2 to TRBJ2-5, with 8 positions matching TRBD2. With V trimmed by 0 bases and J by 0 bases, 6 bases remained unmatched. This CDR3 is built from 17 residues. The germline gives CDR1 SNHLY, CDR2 FYNNEI. CDR3 sequence (DNA): TGTGCCAGCAGTGAAGCGCACAGCGGGGGTTACCAAGAGACCCAGTACTTC. It translates to CASSEAHSGGYQETQYF.

J is TRBJ2-3 and V is TRBV28; 9 nucleotides agree with TRBD2. Trimming removed 5 bases from V and 4 bases from J; junction bases left unmatched: 10. The germline V gene encodes CDR1 MDHEN and CDR2 SYDVKM. The CDR3 runs 16 residues. The CDR3 loop reads CASSPPGLAGADTQYF. CDR3 DNA: TGTGCCAGCAGTCCCCCGGGACTAGCCGGAGCAGATACGCAGTATTTT.

The CDR3, as DNA: TGTGCCAGCAGTCCGGCAGGGGGGGGCTACACCTTC. This gives the protein CASSPAGGGYTF. This rearrangement joins TRBV12-3 or TRBV12-4 to TRBJ1-2; 7 bases line up with TRBD1. The junction had 5 bases not matched to a gene; V was cut back by 5 bases and J by 8 bases. The CDR3 is 12 residues long.

The chain links TRBV19 to TRBJ1-2, with TRBD1 matching over 8 bases. From germline, CDR1 is LNHDA and CDR2 SQIVND (reference sequence). The V gene end was trimmed by 2 bases and the J gene end by 4 bases; junction bases not matched to a gene: 3. This CDR3 spans 14 amino acids. The CDR3 spells CASSIQGAAYGYTF. The DNA of the CDR3 is TGTGCCAGTAGTATACAGGGGGCTGCCTATGGCTACACCTTC.

V and J are TRBV5-4 and TRBJ2-1, with TRBD2 identical over 7 bases. Unmatched junction bases numbered 2, after V lost 1 base and J lost 7 bases. The germline V gene has CDR1 SGHNT and CDR2 YYREEE (reference sequence). The CDR3 is 13 residues long. CDR3 sequence: CASSLNSGNEQFF. CDR3 coding DNA: TGTGCCAGCAGCTTGAATAGCGGGAATGAGCAGTTCTTC.

V usage is TRBV13 and J usage is TRBJ1-4, with 8 bases that match TRBD1. The germline V gene encodes CDR1 PRHDT and CDR2 FYEKMQ (reference sequence). The CDR3 is 15 residues long. V trimming: 1 base; J trimming: 7 bases; junction bases outside the gene matches: 5. The CDR3 sequence is CASSLVGQGGEKLFF. The CDR3 DNA sequence: TGTGCCAGCAGCTTAGTTGGACAGGGCGGTGAAAAACTGTTTTTT.

This rearrangement joins TRBV18 to TRBJ1-5, with D maybe TRBD1 (5 bases). The CDR3 sequence is 13 residues long. Germline V gene data show CDR1 as KGHSH and CDR2 as LQKENI. Trimming cost V 8 bases and J 7 bases, with 15 bases left between them. CDR3 nucleotide sequence: TGTGCCAGCGCCCCGGGGGTGGAGCAGCCCCAGCATTTT. It specifies CASAPGVEQPQHF.

The chain carries TRBV7-2 and TRBJ2-1; D possibly corresponds to TRBD1 (5 bases). CDR1 is SGHTA and CDR2 is FQGNSA in the germline V gene. This CDR3 comprises 18 residues. The V gene lost 2 bases and the J gene lost 5 bases, with 22 bases spanning the gap. The CDR3 region is CASSLRPPGWGSNNEQFF. CDR3 bases: TGTGCCAGCAGCTTACGACCCCCGGGCTGGGGCTCTAACAATGAGCAGTTCTTC.

The V gene is TRBV16, the J gene TRBJ2-1; no definite D call. This CDR3 is built from 16 residues. CDR1 and CDR2 from the germline V gene are KGHSY and FQNENV. V was trimmed by 2 bases and J by 7 bases, leaving 18 bases between them. CDR3 amino acids: CASSQPTWRPRNEQFF. The CDR3 bases are TGTGCCAGCAGCCAACCGACTTGGCGACCGCGGAATGAGCAGTTCTTC.

This clone was counted a single time. The chain recombines TRBV7-2 with TRBJ2-7; TRBD1 might be the D (5 bases). Trimming took off 6 bases at V and 2 bases at J, with 17 bases between the two ends. The germline CDR1 and CDR2 sequences are SGHTA and FQGNSA. The CDR3 runs to 15 residues. The DNA for the CDR3 is TGTGCCAGCAGTCCCAGTCGACAGAAAGCCTACGAGCAGTACTTC. Translated: CASSPSRQKAYEQYF.

The V gene is TRBV27, the J gene TRBJ1-6, with 8 bases aligning to TRBD1. This CDR3 has 15 residues. Germline assignment: CDR1 MNHEY and CDR2 SMNVEV (reference sequence). Trimming took 2 bases from V and 10 from J; bases not matched to a gene: 7. The CDR3 loop is CASSLIGQGWSPLHF. CDR3 sequence (DNA): TGTGCCAGCAGTTTAATAGGACAGGGCTGGTCACCCCTCCACTTT.

This chain uses TRBV7-9 with TRBJ2-5; TRBD1 is a possible D gene (6 bases). V lost 9 bases and J lost 1, with 12 bases in between. Germline V CDR1 and CDR2: SEHNR, FQNEAQ (reference sequence). The CDR3 runs 13 residues. CDR3 residues: CASYRDIQETQYF. CDR3 DNA: TGTGCCAGTTACAGGGACATCCAAGAGACCCAGTACTTC.

This rearrangement joins TRBV2 to TRBJ2-2, with D possibly matching TRBD1 (6 bases). The CDR3 loop spans 15 amino acids. Germline assignment: CDR1 SNHLY and CDR2 FYNNEI. The V and J ends lost 7 bases and 0 bases respectively, with 12 bases between them. DNA for the CDR3: TGTGCCAGCAAGGAGCCAGGGGCGAACACCGGGGAGCTGTTTTTT. Encoded protein: CASKEPGANTGELFF.

CDR3 amino acids: CASSFGASVTEAFF. CDR3 bases: TGTGCCAGCAGCTTTGGTGCATCGGTCACTGAAGCTTTCTTT. The genes are TRBV7-9 and TRBJ1-1; no clear D. The V end lost 3 bases, the J end lost 4 bases, and 12 bases lay between the germline ends. CDR1 and CDR2 from the germline V gene are SEHNR and FQNEAQ (reference sequence). The CDR3 totals 14 residues.